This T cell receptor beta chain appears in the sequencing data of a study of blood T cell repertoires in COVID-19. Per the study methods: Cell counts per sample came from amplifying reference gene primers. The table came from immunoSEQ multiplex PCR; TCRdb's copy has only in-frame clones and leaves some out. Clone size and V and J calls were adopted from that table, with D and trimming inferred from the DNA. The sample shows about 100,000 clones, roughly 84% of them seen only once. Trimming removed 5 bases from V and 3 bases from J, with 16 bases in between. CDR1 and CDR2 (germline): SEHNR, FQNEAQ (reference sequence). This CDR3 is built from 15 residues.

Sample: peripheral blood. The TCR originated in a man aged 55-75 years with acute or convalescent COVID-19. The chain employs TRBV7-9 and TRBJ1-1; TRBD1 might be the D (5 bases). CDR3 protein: CASSLWGGLDTEAFF. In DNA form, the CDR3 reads TGTGCCAGCAGCCTCTGGGGGGGGTTGGACACTGAAGCTTTCTTT.